The 15 T cell receptor beta chains below were found in one sample sequenced in a study of blood T cell repertoires in COVID-19. TCRdb's copy holds only in-frame clones and misses some; the assay was immunoSEQ multiplex PCR. The repertoire consists of roughly 380,000 clones, with approximately 90% occurring once and the leading ten covering under 2%. The sequenced material came from peripheral blood. These receptors were taken from a woman between 40 and 50 years old with COVID-19, enrolled during active disease.

This chain connects TRBV12-3 or TRBV12-4 to TRBJ2-3; TRBD2 aligns across 11 bases. V was clipped by 6 bases and J by 6 bases; unmatched bases: 2. The CDR3 is made up of 13 amino acids. CDR3 DNA: TGTGCCAGCAGGACTAGCGGGACGGATACGCAGTATTTT. Translation: CASRTSGTDTQYF.

The gene calls are TRBV10-3 and TRBJ2-2; the D is unclear. The CDR3 totals 16 residues. V gave up 2 bases and J gave up 1 base, with 11 bases separating them. Germline loops: CDR1 ENHRY, CDR2 SYGVKD. The CDR3 region is CAISELKRVNTGELFF. The CDR3 DNA reads TGTGCCATCAGTGAGCTTAAGAGAGTGAACACCGGGGAGCTGTTTTTT.

J is TRBJ1-2 and V is TRBV2; D may be TRBD1 (5 bases). Trimming cost V 0 bases and J 7 bases, with 15 bases left between them. The CDR3 contains 15 residues. In germline, CDR1 is SNHLY, CDR2 FYNNEI. The CDR3 sequence: CASSEALREVRGYTF. The CDR3 DNA sequence: TGTGCCAGCAGTGAAGCGCTCAGGGAAGTGCGTGGCTACACCTTC.

V gene TRBV10-3 combines with J gene TRBJ1-6; 8 bases align to TRBD1. Trimming took 6 bases from V and 7 from J; bases not matched to a gene: 5. Germline V CDR1 and CDR2: ENHRY, SYGVKD. CDR3 length: 14 residues. The CDR3 DNA follows: TGTGCCATCAGCTTCGACAGGGGAAATTCACCCCTCCACTTT. Translating gives CAISFDRGNSPLHF.

The rearrangement uses TRBV30 and TRBJ1-1; no clear D gene. Germline CDR1 and CDR2: GTSNPN and SVGIG (reference sequence). The ends were cut back, 4 bases at V and 1 base at J, with 16 bases in the middle. The CDR3 has 15 amino acids. The CDR3 DNA is TGTGCCTGGATGATACGAGGCTTGTCGAACACTGAAGCTTTCTTT. Encoded protein: CAWMIRGLSNTEAFF.

The chain uses TRBV15 and TRBJ1-2; TRBD1 might be the D (5 bases). Germline V CDR1 and CDR2: LNHNV, YYDKDF (reference sequence). This CDR3 region has 15 residues. V shed 1 base and J shed 3 bases, with 12 bases lying between them. CDR3 sequence: CATSRVGAKDYGYTF. DNA of the CDR3: TGTGCCACCAGCAGAGTTGGGGCGAAGGACTATGGCTACACCTTC.

This rearrangement joins TRBV7-2 to TRBJ2-1, with D tentatively TRBD1 (5 bases). CDR1 and CDR2 from the germline V gene are SGHTA and FQGNSA. Trimming pared 5 bases from V and 9 bases from J, leaving 14 bases between. The CDR3 consists of 13 residues. CDR3 DNA sequence: TGTGCCAGCAGCGAAGGGGCCTACCGTGAGCAGTTCTTC. It is translated as CASSEGAYREQFF.

The V gene is TRBV6-2 or TRBV6-3, the J gene TRBJ2-1; 7 nucleotides match TRBD1. CDR1 and CDR2 from the germline V gene are MNHEY and SVGEGT. The trim removed 4 bases at V and 6 bases at J, leaving 0 bases unmatched. The CDR3 is 12 residues long. This CDR3 is CASSWTGNEQFF. CDR3 nucleotides: TGTGCCAGCAGTTGGACAGGCAATGAGCAGTTCTTC.

The V call is TRBV2, the J call TRBJ1-5, with D tentatively TRBD1 (6 bases). The CDR3 totals 15 residues. Trimming shortened V by 6 bases and J by 1 base, and 13 bases separated the two germline ends. Germline loops: CDR1 SNHLY, CDR2 FYNNEI. The CDR3 loop is CASRSDGQSNQPQHF. CDR3 DNA sequence: TGTGCCAGCAGGAGCGATGGACAGAGCAATCAGCCCCAGCATTTT.

This rearrangement joins TRBV2 to TRBJ2-2; 7 bases are shared with TRBD2. The CDR3 spans 15 residues. V gave up 4 bases and J gave up 6 bases; unmatched junction bases: 8. Germline values: CDR1 SNHLY, CDR2 FYNNEI. The DNA of the CDR3 is TGTGCCAGCAGTGGCGAACTAGCGAGAGCCGGGGAGCTGTTTTTT. Its translation is CASSGELARAGELFF.

This chain connects TRBV7-2 to TRBJ1-2; perhaps TRBD1 as D (6 bases). The germline V gene encodes CDR1 SGHTA and CDR2 FQGNSA. CDR3 size: 14 residues. V lost 4 bases and J lost 4, with 13 bases in between. The CDR3: CASSSPGGLYGYTF. The CDR3 DNA reads TGTGCCAGCAGCTCCCCCGGGGGGCTCTATGGCTACACCTTC.

This chain links TRBV18 with TRBJ2-7; 7 bases are a match to TRBD1. The CDR3 is 14 amino acids. With 3 bases clipped from V and 5 bases from J, the junction kept 7 bases outside the gene matches. Looked up from germline, CDR1 is KGHSH and CDR2 is LQKENI. Here the CDR3 reads CASSPIQGKDEQYF. Written as DNA, the CDR3 is TGTGCCAGCTCACCGATACAGGGGAAGGACGAGCAGTACTTC.

The chain combines TRBV5-5 with TRBJ1-1; maybe TRBD1 (6 bases). Germline V gives CDR1 SGHKS, CDR2 YYEKEE (reference sequence). The CDR3 consists of 14 residues. V gave up 5 bases and J gave up 2 bases, with 13 bases separating them. CDR3 protein: CASSWTVVNTEAFF. CDR3 in DNA: TGTGCCAGCAGTTGGACAGTCGTTAACACTGAAGCTTTCTTT.

The V and J genes are TRBV28 and TRBJ1-4; 8 bases line up with TRBD1. V shed 6 bases, J shed 6 bases, and the junction held 9 bases outside the gene matches. CDR1 and CDR2 from the germline V gene are MDHEN and SYDVKM. The CDR3 sequence is 15 residues long. CDR3 sequence reads: CASRETGGGDEKLFF. CDR3 sequence (DNA): TGTGCCAGCAGAGAAACAGGGGGGGGAGATGAAAAACTGTTTTTT.

This clone was recorded once. This chain joins TRBV29-1 and TRBJ2-5; 11 positions match TRBD2. This CDR3 is 16 amino acids long. Germline CDR1 SQVTM, CDR2 ANQGSEA. V dropped 5 bases and J dropped 0; count of bases not matched to a gene: 8. CDR3 in DNA: TGCAGCGTTCGGGCAGGGACTAGCGGCTACCAAGAGACCCAGTACTTC. Translated, it gives CSVRAGTSGYQETQYF.